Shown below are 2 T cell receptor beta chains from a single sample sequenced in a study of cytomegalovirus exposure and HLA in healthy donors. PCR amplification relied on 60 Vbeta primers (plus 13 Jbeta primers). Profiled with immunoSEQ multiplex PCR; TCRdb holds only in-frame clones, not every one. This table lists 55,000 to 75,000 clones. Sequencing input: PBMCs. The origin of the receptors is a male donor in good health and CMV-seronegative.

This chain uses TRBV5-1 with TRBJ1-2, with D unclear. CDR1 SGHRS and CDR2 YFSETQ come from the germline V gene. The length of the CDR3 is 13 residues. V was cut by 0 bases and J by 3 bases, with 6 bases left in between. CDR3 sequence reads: CASSLERDYGYTF. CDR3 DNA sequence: TGCGCCAGCAGCTTGGAACGGGACTATGGCTACACCTTC. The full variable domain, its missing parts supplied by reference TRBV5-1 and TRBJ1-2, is KAGVTQTPRYLIKTRGQQVTLSCSPISGHRSVSWYQQTPGQGLQFLFEYFSETQRNKGNFPGRFSGRQFSNSRSEMNVSTLELGDSALYLCASSLERDYGYTFGSGTRLTVV.

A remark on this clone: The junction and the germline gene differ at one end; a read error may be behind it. The CDR3 region has the DNA TGTGCTAGCAGCTCCCGTCAGGGAGGCGAGCAGTACTTC. It translates to CASSSRQGGEQYF. J is TRBJ2-7 and V is TRBV7-7; tentative D call: TRBD2 (6 bases). CDR3 size: 13 residues. Germline lookup yields CDR1 SSHAT and CDR2 FNYEAQ (reference sequence).